This entry is about one TCR beta chain. Source study methods: It was from reference gene primer amplification that nucleated cell counts were estimated. Assay used: immunoSEQ multiplex PCR; TCRdb lists only in-frame clones, some missing. V, J and clone size are taken as reported in that table, and D and trimming were inferred from the DNA itself. The repertoire includes some 300,000 clones, approximately 86% of them detected once, and less than 2.5% sits in the top ten. The data were taken from a study of blood T cell repertoires in COVID-19. As for the study in general: COVID-19 samples collected from the United States, Italy and Spain covered acute and convalescent phases. In each case, the material was cDNA or gDNA derived from T cells, B-cell-depleted T cells, or PBMCs.

After removal of 5 bases from V and 2 bases from J, the junction contained 5 bases not matched to a gene. Per the germline V gene, CDR1 is MDHEN and CDR2 is SYDVKM. CDR3 size: 15 residues. This sequence originates from a young man with active or convalescent COVID-19. Sequenced sample: peripheral blood. The chain links TRBV28 to TRBJ2-5; 10 positions agree with TRBD1. CDR3 residues: CASSTRDRGQETQYF. CDR3 sequence (DNA): TGTGCCAGCAGTACGAGGGACAGGGGACAAGAGACCCAGTACTTC.